These 11 T cell receptor beta chains came from one sample sequenced in a study of blood T cell repertoires in COVID-19. Data came from immunoSEQ multiplex PCR; TCRdb stores just in-frame clones and leaves some out. The sample has about 98,000 clones; around nine tenths are singletons. Sequencing was performed on peripheral blood. Receptors originate from a middle-aged man with acute or convalescent COVID-19.

This chain joins TRBV6-5 and TRBJ1-2; 9 nucleotides line up with TRBD1. V lost 7 bases and J lost 7; bases outside the gene matches: 7. CDR3 length: 13 amino acids. In germline, CDR1 is MNHEY, CDR2 SVGAGI. Here the CDR3 DNA reads TGTGCCAGCACCCGGGACAGGGACATTGGCTACACCTTC. Encoded protein: CASTRDRDIGYTF.

The J gene is TRBJ2-1, the V gene TRBV7-9; D is unresolved. The CDR3 length is 11 residues. Deletions cut 3 bases from V and 7 bases from J, with 4 bases between. Germline values: CDR1 SEHNR, CDR2 FQNEAQ (reference sequence). The CDR3 region is CASSFGNEQFF. CDR3 nucleotide sequence: TGTGCCAGCAGCTTCGGGAATGAGCAGTTCTTC.

Here the CDR3 reads CASSLRGLANHTQYF. The CDR3 nucleotides are TGTGCCAGCTCCCTCAGGGGACTAGCAAACCACACGCAGTATTTT. The chain is built from TRBV7-9 and TRBJ2-3, with TRBD2 matching over 9 bases. The CDR3 covers 15 residues. V was pared by 8 bases and J by 9 bases, with 15 bases of the junction left unmatched. The germline V gene has CDR1 SEHNR and CDR2 FQNEAQ (reference sequence).

The chain employs TRBV4-1 and TRBJ1-3; D unresolved. Germline CDR1 MGHRA, CDR2 YSYEKL. V dropped 4 bases and J dropped 4 bases, with 8 bases sitting between them. The CDR3 length is 13 residues. Written as DNA, the CDR3 is TGCGCCAGCAGCCCCTCCGAGGGAAACACCATATATTTT. Protein product: CASSPSEGNTIYF.

This chain connects TRBV19 to TRBJ2-7, with a tentative D call TRBD2 (6 bases). The CDR3 covers 15 residues. V lost 7 bases and J 1 base, leaving 17 bases between the germline ends. Germline V gene sequence: CDR1 LNHDA, CDR2 SQIVND (reference sequence). The CDR3 sequence is CASKEGTGVSYEQYF. CDR3 DNA: TGTGCCAGTAAGGAGGGAACGGGAGTGTCCTACGAGCAGTACTTC.

The rearrangement joins TRBV9 to TRBJ2-7; 10 bases are a match to TRBD1. This CDR3 region has 15 residues. The germline gives CDR1 SGDLS, CDR2 YYNGEE. The ends lost 4 bases at V and 6 bases at J; junction bases unmatched: 10. CDR3 sequence (DNA): TGTGCCAGCAGCCCGGAAGACAGGGGGCGACTCGAGCAGTACTTC. Encoded protein: CASSPEDRGRLEQYF. Filled out from reference TRBV9 and TRBJ2-7, the complete variable domain reads DSGVTQTPKHLITATGQRVTLRCSPRSGDLSVYWYQQSLDQGLQFLIQYYNGEERAKGNILERFSAQQFPDLHSELNLSSLELGDSALYFCASSPEDRGRLEQYFGPGTRLTVT.

The chain couples TRBV27 to TRBJ2-1; D is ambiguous. CDR1 MNHEY and CDR2 SMNVEV come from the germline V gene (reference sequence). The CDR3 is 11 residues long. V dropped 5 bases and J dropped 5 bases, with 4 bases sitting between them. Here the CDR3 DNA reads TGTGCCAGCAGTGTTAACAATGAGCAGTTCTTC. Its translation: CASSVNNEQFF.

The rearrangement joins TRBV4-1 to TRBJ2-1; 7 bases map to TRBD2. With V trimmed by 5 bases and J by 4 bases, 11 bases remained unmatched. The length of the CDR3 is 16 residues. Germline V gives CDR1 MGHRA, CDR2 YSYEKL. In DNA, the CDR3 is TGCGCCAGCAGCGGAGACGCGGGAGCGCTTTACAATGAGCAGTTCTTC. This translates into CASSGDAGALYNEQFF.

The V and J genes are TRBV7-9 and TRBJ2-1; 8 bases line up with TRBD1. This CDR3 region has 14 residues. Germline CDR1 and CDR2: SEHNR and FQNEAQ (reference sequence). V trimming: 7 bases; J trimming: 4 bases; junction bases outside the gene matches: 6. CDR3 amino acids: CASINRGAYNEQFF. Written as DNA, the CDR3 is TGTGCCAGCATCAACAGGGGGGCATACAATGAGCAGTTCTTC. The variable domain in full, with the rest retrieved from reference TRBV7-9 and TRBJ2-1, is DTGVSQNPRHKITKRGQNVTFRCDPISEHNRLYWYRQTLGQGPEFLTYFQNEAQLEKSRLLSDRFSAERPKGSFSTLEIQRTEQGDSAMYLCASINRGAYNEQFFGPGTRLTVL.

The rearrangement uses TRBV2 and TRBJ2-2, with a possible D match to TRBD1 (5 bases). Germline CDR1 SNHLY, CDR2 FYNNEI. Deletions cut 10 bases from V and 5 bases from J, with 14 bases between. The CDR3 covers 13 residues. CDR3 protein: CATTLRETGELFF. CDR3 sequence (DNA): TGTGCCACCACCCTCAGGGAAACCGGGGAGCTGTTTTTT.

V and J are TRBV5-1 and TRBJ1-1, with TRBD1 matching over 9 bases. V shed 5 bases, J shed 2 bases, and the junction held 7 bases outside the gene matches. This CDR3 region has 15 residues. Germline-derived CDR1 and CDR2 are SGHRS and YFSETQ. As DNA, the CDR3 is TGCGCCAGCAGTTTCACACAGGGGGCCAACACTGAAGCTTTCTTT. It specifies CASSFTQGANTEAFF. Together with reference TRBV5-1 and TRBJ1-1, the CDR3 gives the full variable domain: KAGVTQTPRYLIKTRGQQVTLSCSPISGHRSVSWYQQTPGQGLQFLFEYFSETQRNKGNFPGRFSGRQFSNSRSEMNVSTLELGDSALYLCASSFTQGANTEAFFGQGTRLTVV.